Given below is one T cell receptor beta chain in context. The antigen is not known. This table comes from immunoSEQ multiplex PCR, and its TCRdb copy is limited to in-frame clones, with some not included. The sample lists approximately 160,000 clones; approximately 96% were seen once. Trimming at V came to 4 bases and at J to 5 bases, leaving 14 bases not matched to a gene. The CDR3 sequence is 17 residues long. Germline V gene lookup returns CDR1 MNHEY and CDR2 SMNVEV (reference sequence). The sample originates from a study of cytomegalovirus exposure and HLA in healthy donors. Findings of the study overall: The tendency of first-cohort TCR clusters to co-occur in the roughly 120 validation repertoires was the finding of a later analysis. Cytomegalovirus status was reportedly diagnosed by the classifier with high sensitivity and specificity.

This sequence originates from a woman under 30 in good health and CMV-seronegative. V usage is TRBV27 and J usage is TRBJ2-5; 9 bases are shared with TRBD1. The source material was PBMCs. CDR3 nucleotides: TGTGCCAGCAGTTCACATTTGGGGACAGGGAGAGGTGAGACCCAGTACTTC. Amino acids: CASSSHLGTGRGETQYF.